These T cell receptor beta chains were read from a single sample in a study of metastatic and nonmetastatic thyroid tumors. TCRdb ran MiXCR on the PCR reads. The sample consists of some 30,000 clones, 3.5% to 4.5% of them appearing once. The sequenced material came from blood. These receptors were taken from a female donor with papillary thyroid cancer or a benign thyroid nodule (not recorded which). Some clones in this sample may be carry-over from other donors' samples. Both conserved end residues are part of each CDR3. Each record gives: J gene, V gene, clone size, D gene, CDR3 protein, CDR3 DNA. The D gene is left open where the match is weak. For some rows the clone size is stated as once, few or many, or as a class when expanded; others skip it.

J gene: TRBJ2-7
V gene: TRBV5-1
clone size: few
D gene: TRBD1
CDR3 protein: CASSPWTGEYEQYF
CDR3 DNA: TGCGCCAGCAGTCCTTGGACAGGGGAGTACGAGCAGTACTTC

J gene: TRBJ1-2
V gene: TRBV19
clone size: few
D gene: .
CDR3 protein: CASSIVARYYGYTF
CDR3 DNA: TGTGCCAGTAGTATAGTAGCGAGATACTATGGCTACACCTTC

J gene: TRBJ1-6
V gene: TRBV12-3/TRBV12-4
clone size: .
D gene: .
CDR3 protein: CASSFGNSPLHF
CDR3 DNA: TGTGCCAGCAGTTTCGGGAATTCACCCCTCCACTTT

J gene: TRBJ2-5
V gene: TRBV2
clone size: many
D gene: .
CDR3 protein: CASAGSTGQETQYF
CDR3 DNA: TGTGCCAGCGCCGGGTCCACGGGGCAAGAGACCCAGTACTTC

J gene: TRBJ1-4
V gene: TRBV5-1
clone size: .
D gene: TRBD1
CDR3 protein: CASSLGPQGAYEKLFF
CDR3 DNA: TGCGCCAGCAGCTTGGGTCCACAGGGGGCCTATGAAAAACTGTTTTTT

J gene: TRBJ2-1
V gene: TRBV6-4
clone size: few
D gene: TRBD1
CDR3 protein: CASSTGQGSYNEQFF
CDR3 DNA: TGTGCCAGCAGTACCGGACAGGGGTCCTACAATGAGCAGTTCTTC

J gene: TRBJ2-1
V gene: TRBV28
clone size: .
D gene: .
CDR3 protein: CASSLLRDYNEQFF
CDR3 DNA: TGTGCCAGCAGTTTATTGAGGGACTACAATGAGCAGTTCTTC

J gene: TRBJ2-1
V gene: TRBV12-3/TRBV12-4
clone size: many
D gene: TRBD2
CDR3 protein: CASTPLLVAGEFFNEQFF
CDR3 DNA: TGTGCCAGCACCCCCCTTTTAGTAGCGGGAGAGTTTTTCAATGAGCAGTTCTTC

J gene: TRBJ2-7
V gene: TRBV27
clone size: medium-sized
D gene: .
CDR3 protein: CASSFSAGSYEQYF
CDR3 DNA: TGTGCCAGCAGTTTCTCCGCGGGGTCCTACGAGCAGTACTTC

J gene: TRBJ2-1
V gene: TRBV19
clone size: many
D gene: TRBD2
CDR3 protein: CASSIRLAGRSYNEQFF
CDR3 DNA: TGTGCCAGTAGTATCCGACTAGCGGGACGCTCCTACAATGAGCAGTTCTTC

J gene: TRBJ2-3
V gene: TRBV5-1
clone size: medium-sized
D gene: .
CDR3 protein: CASSHGTSTDTQYF
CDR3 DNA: TGCGCCAGCAGCCACGGGACTAGCACAGATACGCAGTATTTT

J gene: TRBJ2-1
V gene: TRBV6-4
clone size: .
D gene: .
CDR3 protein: CASSDSRGGWFF
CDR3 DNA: TGTGCCAGCAGTGACAGCAGGGGGGGTTGGTTCTTC

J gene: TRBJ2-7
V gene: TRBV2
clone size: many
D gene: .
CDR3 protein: CASSLRDGYEQYF
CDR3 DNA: TGTGCCAGCAGTCTCCGGGACGGCTACGAGCAGTACTTC

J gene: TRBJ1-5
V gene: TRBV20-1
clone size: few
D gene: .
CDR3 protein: CSARGVCYSNHPQHF
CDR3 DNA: TGCAGTGCTAGGGGAGTATGTTATAGCAATCATCCCCAGCATTTT

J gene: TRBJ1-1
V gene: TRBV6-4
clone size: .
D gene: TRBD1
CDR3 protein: CASSDGQEGTEAFF
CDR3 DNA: TGTGCCAGCAGTGACGGACAGGAGGGCACTGAAGCTTTCTTT